This passage covers 4 T cell receptor beta chains from one sample sequenced in a study of blood T cells in healthy people across ages. Next came a second PCR, run for roughly 6 to 11 cycles, which used a sample-barcoded 5' primer along with a J-beta primer mix. MiXCR, applied by TCRdb to the 5' RACE reads, yields one record per CDR3 protein. The table includes almost 1 million distinct CDR3 sequences, roughly 51% detected once. What was sequenced was blood. These receptors were collected from a woman between 55 and 75 years old in good health.

CDR3 amino acids: CASSQVAGGPGYEQFF. CDR3 in DNA: TGTGCCAGCAGCCAAGTCGCGGGAGGGCCTGGGTATGAGCAGTTCTTC. This chain connects TRBV3-1 to TRBJ2-7; 9 positions agree with TRBD2. The DNA end is a closer match to TRBJ2-1, so the J assignment may be wrong. This CDR3 comprises 16 residues. Germline loops: CDR1 LGHDT, CDR2 YNNKEL (reference sequence).

In its sample, this clonotype was seen a few times. A much larger clone lies one base from this, so it may be a read error. The chain recombines TRBV18 with TRBJ2-5, with TRBD2 identical over 7 bases. Germline CDR1 reads KGHSH; CDR2 reads LQKENI. The CDR3 loop spans 12 amino acids. J gave up 9 bases and V 2 bases, and 3 bases lay outside the gene matches. CDR3 region: CASSPAGEAQYF. CDR3 in DNA: TGTGCCAGCTCACCAGCGGGGGAGGCCCAGTACTTC.

This clonotype was counted only a few times. This chain joins TRBV7-8 and TRBJ1-2; D not resolved. V was shortened by 0 bases and J by 3 bases, with 14 bases between the two germline ends. Germline loops: CDR1 SGHVS, CDR2 FQNEAQ. The CDR3 totals 16 residues. CDR3 nucleotides: TGTGCCAGCAGCTTAGCCCGGGGTCCGGCGCACTATGGCTACACCTTC. Amino acids: CASSLARGPAHYGYTF.

The chain links TRBV11-2 to TRBJ2-1; D not resolved. With 6 bases removed from V and 9 bases from J, the gap between germline ends came to 9 bases. The CDR3 runs to 11 residues. In germline, CDR1 is SGHAT, CDR2 FQNNGV. The CDR3 sequence is CASRNLGEQFF. The CDR3 nucleotides are TGTGCCAGCAGGAATCTGGGTGAGCAGTTCTTC.